This T cell receptor (beta chain) was observed in a study of shared clonotypes between healthy human individuals. This clone was detected once. There were only Caucasian adults among the donors, and all lived in Nashville, Tennessee. The CDR3 totals 15 residues. Trimming took off 6 bases at V and 0 bases at J, with 12 bases between the two ends. Germline CDR1 SGHTA, CDR2 FQGTGA. The data were produced by immunoSEQ multiplex PCR, yet TCRdb's version contains in-frame clones alone and is incomplete. The sample has approximately 2,000,000 clones; about 90% are singletons. The sequence was collected from a man younger than 35 in good health. Some clones in this sample may be carry-over from other donors' samples. The rearrangement joins TRBV7-3 to TRBJ2-4; tentative D call: TRBD2 (6 bases). Input material: naive CD4+ T cells from PBMCs. Subset indicated: CD45RA+ positively selected. The CDR3, as DNA: TGTGCCAGCAGTGGCCGGGACTCAGCCAAAAACATTCAGTACTTC. Translation: CASSGRDSAKNIQYF. The full variable domain, with the rest looked up from reference TRBV7-3 and TRBJ2-4, is GAGVSQTPSNKVTEKGKYVELRCDPISGHTALYWYRQSLGQGPEFLIYFQGTGAADDSGLPNDRFFAVRPEGSVSTLKIQRTERGDSAVYLCASSGRDSAKNIQYFGAGTRLSVL.